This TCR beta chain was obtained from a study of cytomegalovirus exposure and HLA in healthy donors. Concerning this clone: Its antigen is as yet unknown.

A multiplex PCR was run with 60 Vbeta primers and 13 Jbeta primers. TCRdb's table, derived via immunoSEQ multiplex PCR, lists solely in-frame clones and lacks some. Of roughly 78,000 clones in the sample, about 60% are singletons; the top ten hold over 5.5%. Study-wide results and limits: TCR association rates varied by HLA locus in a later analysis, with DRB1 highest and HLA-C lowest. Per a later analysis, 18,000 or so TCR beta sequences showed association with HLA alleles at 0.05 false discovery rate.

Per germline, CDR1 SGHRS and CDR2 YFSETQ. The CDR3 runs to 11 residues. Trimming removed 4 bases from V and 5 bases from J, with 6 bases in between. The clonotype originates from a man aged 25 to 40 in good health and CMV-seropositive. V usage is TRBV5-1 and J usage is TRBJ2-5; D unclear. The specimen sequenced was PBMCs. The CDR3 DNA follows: TGCGCCAGCAGCAGCCGGGAGACCCAGTACTTC. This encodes CASSSRETQYF. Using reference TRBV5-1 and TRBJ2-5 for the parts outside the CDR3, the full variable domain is KAGVTQTPRYLIKTRGQQVTLSCSPISGHRSVSWYQQTPGQGLQFLFEYFSETQRNKGNFPGRFSGRQFSNSRSEMNVSTLELGDSALYLCASSSRETQYFGPGTRLLVL.